A single T cell receptor (beta chain) is shown here with its context. The target antigen is unknown. A mixed TRB-A/B primer pool amplified rearranged TRB by multiplex touch-down PCR. Via MiXCR, TCRdb re-called the multiplex PCR reads, giving one row per CDR3 protein. In the table there are about 2,800 distinct CDR3 sequences, about 43% of which are singletons. The data are from a study of T cell repertoires in aging, cancer and after chemotherapy. Germline-derived CDR1 and CDR2 are SGHTA and FQGNSA. This CDR3 is built from 16 residues. V dropped 2 bases and J dropped 1 base, with 14 bases sitting between them. Study-wide findings and caveats: Rebound thymic output was suggested by rising median generation probability during chemotherapy in each cancer cohort.

TCR beta rearrangements were amplified from peripheral blood genomic DNA. The V call is TRBV7-2, the J call TRBJ2-5, with D maybe TRBD1 (6 bases). The specimen was blood. The receptor was isolated from a human donor with a blood cancer. This CDR3 reads CASSLRGGALQETQYF. The CDR3 DNA reads as TGTGCCAGCAGCTTAAGAGGGGGAGCGCTCCAAGAGACCCAGTACTTC.